This T cell receptor beta chain emerged from a study of T-cell memory formation after mild COVID-19. Constant-segment primers and 5'RACE yielded cDNA libraries for TCR alpha and TCR beta, each carrying sample barcodes and UMIs. One entry per CDR3 protein results from TCRdb running MiXCR on the 5' RACE reads. Here the sample spans about 500,000 distinct CDR3 sequences, around 21% being singletons. Trimming cost V 1 base and J 0 bases, with 9 bases left between them. The CDR3 covers 16 residues. CDR1 is MGHDK, CDR2 SYGVNS, per germline. Study findings and constraints: Some responding clones appeared in pre-infection memory, suggesting cross-reactive memory joined. Among contracting clones, CD4+ were mainly CM/EM and CD8+ enriched in EMRA.

On this clonotype: Its antigen is currently unknown.

This chain connects TRBV25-1 to TRBJ1-4; D remains ambiguous. The source of this sequence is an adult woman who had mild COVID-19 (a few samples of this study predate the infection). Cell type and time point are not known. Sequencing was performed on PBMCs or a T cell subset sorted from them (not recorded which). CDR3: CASSESRIATNEKLFF. For the CDR3, the DNA is TGTGCCAGCAGTGAATCGCGGATTGCAACTAATGAAAAACTGTTTTTT.